This record covers a single TCR beta chain. Its matching antigen is unknown. J gave up 0 bases and V 1 base, and 7 bases lay outside the gene matches. CDR1 is SGHRS, CDR2 YFSETQ, per germline. CDR3 size: 16 residues. The data belong to a study of T cell responses to AZD1222 COVID-19 vaccine. About the study: Second doses at about 4 or about 12 weeks were pooled.

Libraries were prepared by immunoSEQ multiplex PCR; TCRdb keeps only in-frame clonotypes and omits some of them. The sample has about 99,000 clones, 80% to 90% seen once. The study's findings and limits: Among AZD1222 vaccinees, only six or seven were seropositive at baseline.

The sequence was obtained from an adult in good health. The source was peripheral blood, collected on day 0 of AZD1222 vaccination. This sequence joins TRBV5-1 and TRBJ2-7, with 7 bases fitting TRBD1. This CDR3 is CASSLPPGQSSYEQYF. The DNA of the CDR3 is TGCGCCAGCAGCTTGCCTCCGGGACAGAGCTCCTACGAGCAGTACTTC.